A single sample gave rise to the 10 T cell receptor beta chains below, sequenced in a study of T-cell reconstitution after alpha-beta-depleted transplantation in children. During its preparation, the TCRbeta library received unique molecular identifiers. TCRdb reanalysed the PCR reads using MiXCR and keeps one entry per CDR3 protein. The sample lists some 500,000 distinct CDR3 sequences; around 18% were seen once. This specimen consisted of PBMCs from the stem cell graft donor, obtained from the stem cell graft. All receptors derive from a human donor who donated a stem cell graft to a child with acute lymphoblastic leukemia.

This chain joins TRBV5-1 and TRBJ1-1; TRBD1 is a possible D gene (5 bases). V lost 2 bases, J lost 3 bases, and 11 bases lay in between. CDR1 and CDR2 from the germline V gene are SGHRS and YFSETQ. CDR3 length: 14 residues. CDR3: CASSFGMGDTEAFF. DNA for the CDR3: TGCGCCAGCAGCTTCGGAATGGGGGACACTGAAGCTTTCTTT. The whole variable domain, filled in from reference TRBV5-1 and TRBJ1-1, reads KAGVTQTPRYLIKTRGQQVTLSCSPISGHRSVSWYQQTPGQGLQFLFEYFSETQRNKGNFPGRFSGRQFSNSRSEMNVSTLELGDSALYLCASSFGMGDTEAFFGQGTRLTVV.

This clonotype showed up many times. The gene calls are TRBV18 and TRBJ2-7, with D perhaps TRBD2 (6 bases). Germline V lookup: CDR1 KGHSH, CDR2 LQKENI. V was trimmed by 3 bases and J by 2 bases, leaving 11 bases between them. CDR3 size: 14 residues. DNA for the CDR3: TGTGCCAGCTCACCGCCGGGAGAGACCTACGAGCAGTACTTC. Translation: CASSPPGETYEQYF.

This clonotype was seen a few times. The chain employs TRBV5-1 and TRBJ2-7, with 9 bases lining up with TRBD2. With 5 bases clipped from V and 8 bases from J, the junction kept 17 bases outside the gene matches. Germline-derived CDR1 and CDR2 are SGHRS and YFSETQ. The CDR3 has 16 residues. CDR3 nucleotide sequence: TGCGCCAGCAGGAGCCTCGGAGGAGCGGGAGGCAGGAAGCAGTACTTC. Protein sequence: CASRSLGGAGGRKQYF. The full variable domain, in which reference TRBV5-1 and TRBJ2-7 provide the parts outside the CDR3, is KAGVTQTPRYLIKTRGQQVTLSCSPISGHRSVSWYQQTPGQGLQFLFEYFSETQRNKGNFPGRFSGRQFSNSRSEMNVSTLELGDSALYLCASRSLGGAGGRKQYFGPGTRLTVT.

This clonotype appeared a few times. The chain is built from TRBV25-1 and TRBJ2-2; unclear D gene. The germline V and J ends were trimmed by 0 bases and 2 bases, with 10 bases remaining between them. The CDR3 length is 16 residues. Germline CDR1 is MGHDK and CDR2 is SYGVNS. In nucleotides, the CDR3 is TGTGCCAGCAGTGAATACTCGACCGCTAACACCGGGGAGCTGTTTTTT. Translation gives CASSEYSTANTGELFF.

There are a few counts of this clonotype. The chain joins TRBV12-3 or TRBV12-4 to TRBJ2-3; TRBD2 might be the D (6 bases). The CDR3 length is 14 residues. Trimming took 1 base from V and 2 from J, leaving 7 bases between them. This CDR3 reads CASSLGGVTDTQYF. CDR3 DNA sequence: TGTGCCAGCAGTTTAGGCGGGGTCACAGATACGCAGTATTTT.

The rearrangement links TRBV5-1 to TRBJ2-5; 9 bases are a match to TRBD2. Germline V CDR1 and CDR2: SGHRS, YFSETQ. Trimming at V came to 4 bases and at J to 5 bases, leaving 9 bases not matched to a gene. The CDR3 has 15 amino acids. The CDR3 coding sequence is TGCGCCAGCAGCGAGGGTAGCGGGAGCGGCGAGACCCAGTACTTC. The encoded protein is CASSEGSGSGETQYF.

V gene TRBV13 combines with J gene TRBJ2-3; 12 nucleotides match TRBD2. There are 17 residues in the CDR3. Germline-derived CDR1 and CDR2 are PRHDT and FYEKMQ (reference sequence). Trimming cost V 5 bases and J 5 bases; bases outside gene matches: 11. In nucleotides, the CDR3 is TGTGCCAGCAGCCTTCGACTAGCGGGAGATTTAGGAGATACGCAGTATTTT. Amino acid sequence: CASSLRLAGDLGDTQYF.

In its sample, this clonotype was seen many times. The chain couples TRBV7-6 to TRBJ2-7; D gene ambiguous. Germline V gene sequence: CDR1 SGHVS, CDR2 FNYEAQ. The CDR3 is 13 amino acids. V lost 0 bases, J lost 3 bases, and 6 bases lay in between. The CDR3 spells CASSLALDYEQYF. The CDR3 nucleotides are TGTGCCAGCAGCTTAGCCTTAGACTACGAGCAGTACTTC.

The V gene is TRBV30, the J gene TRBJ1-1; perhaps TRBD1 as D (5 bases). Germline V CDR1 and CDR2: GTSNPN, SVGIG (reference sequence). This CDR3 is built from 14 residues. The V gene lost 4 bases and the J gene lost 5 bases, with 17 bases spanning the gap. The CDR3 bases are TGTGCCTGGACCTGGGGGGTCGTTAGGACTGAAGCTTTCTTT. Protein product: CAWTWGVVRTEAFF.

The sample holds a few counts of this clonotype. The genes are TRBV25-1 and TRBJ2-4; D remains ambiguous. V was pared by 6 bases and J by 6 bases, with 12 bases between. Germline values: CDR1 MGHDK, CDR2 SYGVNS. The CDR3 extends over 13 amino acids. As DNA, the CDR3 is TGTGCCAGCAGCCCAACCGGGCCAAACATTCAGTACTTC. Translation gives CASSPTGPNIQYF.